This T cell receptor (beta chain) was captured by sequencing in a study of CD8 T cells in Susac syndrome. The multiple sclerosis controls were treatment-naive patients affected by stable or active relapsing-remitting disease. Study-level findings and limits: The study admitted that it had a relatively small number of individuals in its TCR sequencing and HLA analysis.

The RNA, roughly 0.5 to 1 ug, was put through reverse transcription using random hexamers. Across 54 Vbeta and 13 Jbeta, immunoSEQ multiplex PCR amplified TCR beta CDR3. MiXCR, run by TCRdb on the immunoSEQ multiplex PCR reads, gives a single entry per CDR3 protein. The data contain some 300,000 distinct CDR3 sequences, roughly 85% of them seen just once; the ten biggest clones take up about 0.22%. Germline V lookup: CDR1 MGHRA, CDR2 YSYEKL. V lost 1 base and J lost 4, with 17 bases in between. The CDR3 is made up of 17 amino acids. Concerning this clonotype itself: What it binds is not known.

The chain carries TRBV4-1 and TRBJ2-4; D is unresolved. What was sequenced was CD8+ T cells from PBMCs. The clonotype was recovered from a human donor with multiple sclerosis. The CDR3 region is CASSQVEAGSDKNIQYF. The DNA of the CDR3 is TGCGCCAGCAGCCAAGTCGAAGCAGGCTCTGATAAAAACATTCAGTACTTC.